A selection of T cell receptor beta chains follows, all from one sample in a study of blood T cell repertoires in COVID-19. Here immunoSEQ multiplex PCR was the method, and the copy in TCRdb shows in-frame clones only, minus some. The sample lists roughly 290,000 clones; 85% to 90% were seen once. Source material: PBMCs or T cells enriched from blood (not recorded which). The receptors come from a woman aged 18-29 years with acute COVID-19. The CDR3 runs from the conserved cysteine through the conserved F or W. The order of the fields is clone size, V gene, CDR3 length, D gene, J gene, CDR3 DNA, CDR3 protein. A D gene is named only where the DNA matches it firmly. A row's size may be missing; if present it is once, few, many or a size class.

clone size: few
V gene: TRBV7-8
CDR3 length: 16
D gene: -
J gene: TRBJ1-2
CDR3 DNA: TGTGCCAGCAGCTCCAAAGCAGGACAGACGAACTATGGCTACACCTTC
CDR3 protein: CASSSKAGQTNYGYTF

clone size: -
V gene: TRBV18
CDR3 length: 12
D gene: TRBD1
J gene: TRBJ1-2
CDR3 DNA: TGTGCCAGCTCACCGGACAGGGATGGCTACACCTTC
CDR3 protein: CASSPDRDGYTF

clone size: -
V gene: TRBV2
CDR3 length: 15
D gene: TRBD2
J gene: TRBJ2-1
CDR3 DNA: TGTGCCAGCAGTGAGCCAGCGCGGGAGATAGATGAGCAGTTCTTC
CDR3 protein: CASSEPAREIDEQFF

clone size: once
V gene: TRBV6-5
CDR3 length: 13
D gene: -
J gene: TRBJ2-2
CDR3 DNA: TGTGCCAGCAGTCCAGCGAACACCGGGGAGCTGTTTTTT
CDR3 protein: CASSPANTGELFF

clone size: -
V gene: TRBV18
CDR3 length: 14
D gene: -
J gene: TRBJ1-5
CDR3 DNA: TGTGCCAGCTCACCCAACATGGGCAATCAGCCCCAGCATTTT
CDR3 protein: CASSPNMGNQPQHF

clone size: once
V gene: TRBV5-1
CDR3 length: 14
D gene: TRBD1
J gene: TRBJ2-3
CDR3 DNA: TGCGCCAGCAGCCCAGGGGGCAGCACAGATACGCAGTATTTT
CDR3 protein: CASSPGGSTDTQYF

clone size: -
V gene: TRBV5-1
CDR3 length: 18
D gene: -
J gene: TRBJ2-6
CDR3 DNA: TGCGCCAGCACGGCGGACAGAAGGGATCTCTCTGGGGCCAACGTCCTGACTTTC
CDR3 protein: CASTADRRDLSGANVLTF

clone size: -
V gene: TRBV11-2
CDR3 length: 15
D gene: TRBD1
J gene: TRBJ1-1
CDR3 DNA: TGTGCCAGCAGCGAAGACAGGGGTTTGAACACTGAAGCTTTCTTT
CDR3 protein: CASSEDRGLNTEAFF

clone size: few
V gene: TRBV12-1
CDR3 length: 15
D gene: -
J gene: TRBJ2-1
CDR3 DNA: TGTGCCAGCAGCTTCCGCCGGGGACAAACCAATGAGCAGTTCTTC
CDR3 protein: CASSFRRGQTNEQFF

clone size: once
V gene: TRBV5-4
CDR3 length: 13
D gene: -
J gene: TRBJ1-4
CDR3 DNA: TGTGCCAGCAGCTTGTTCGGGGGGGGGAAACTGTTTTTT
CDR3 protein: CASSLFGGGKLFF

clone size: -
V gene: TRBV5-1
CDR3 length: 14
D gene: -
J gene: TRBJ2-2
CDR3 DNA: TGCGCCAGCAGCTTGTTATCTTTCGTCGGGGAGCTGTTTTTT
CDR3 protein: CASSLLSFVGELFF

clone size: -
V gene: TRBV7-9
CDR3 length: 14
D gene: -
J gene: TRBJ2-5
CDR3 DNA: TGTGCCAGCAGCTTAGATGTTGGGGGCGAGACCCAGTACTTC
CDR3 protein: CASSLDVGGETQYF

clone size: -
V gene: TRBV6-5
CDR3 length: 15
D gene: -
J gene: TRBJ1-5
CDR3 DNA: TGTGCCAGCAGTTACTCGCACTCCAGCAATCAGCCCCAGCATTTT
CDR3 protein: CASSYSHSSNQPQHF

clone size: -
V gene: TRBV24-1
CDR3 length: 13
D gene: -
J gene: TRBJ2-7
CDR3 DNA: TGTGCCACCAGAGCAAGCGGAGGTTACGAGCAGTACTTC
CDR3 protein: CATRASGGYEQYF

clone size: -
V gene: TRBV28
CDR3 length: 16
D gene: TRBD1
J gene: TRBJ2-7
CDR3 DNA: TGTGCCAGCAGTAAAACCGGGACAGGGGCTTCCTACGAGCAGTACTTC
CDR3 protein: CASSKTGTGASYEQYF

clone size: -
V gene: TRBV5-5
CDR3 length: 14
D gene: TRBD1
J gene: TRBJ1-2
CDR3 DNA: TGTGCCAGCAGCTTCCGGGACAGGGGGACTGGCTACACCTTC
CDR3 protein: CASSFRDRGTGYTF

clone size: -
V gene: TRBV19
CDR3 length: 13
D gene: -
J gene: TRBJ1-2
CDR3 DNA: TGTGCCAGTAGGAGGGACACCGACTATGGCTACACCTTC
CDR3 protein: CASRRDTDYGYTF

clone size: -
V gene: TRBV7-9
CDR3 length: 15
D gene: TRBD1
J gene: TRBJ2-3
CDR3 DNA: TGTGCCAGCAGCACCCCGGGACAGAACACAGATACGCAGTATTTT
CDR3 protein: CASSTPGQNTDTQYF

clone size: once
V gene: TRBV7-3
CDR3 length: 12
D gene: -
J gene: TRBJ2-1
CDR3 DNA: TGTGCCAGCAGCATTAGCGGCAATGAGCAGTTCTTC
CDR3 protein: CASSISGNEQFF

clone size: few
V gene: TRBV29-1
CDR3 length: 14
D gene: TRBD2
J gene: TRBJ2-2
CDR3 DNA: TGCAGCGCGGGACTAGCGGAATTCACCGGGGAGCTGTTTTTT
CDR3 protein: CSAGLAEFTGELFF

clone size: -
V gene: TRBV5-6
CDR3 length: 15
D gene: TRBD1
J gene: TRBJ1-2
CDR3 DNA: TGTGCCAGCAGGAAGAGGGGACAGGGGGCAGGTGGCTACACCTTC
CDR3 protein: CASRKRGQGAGGYTF

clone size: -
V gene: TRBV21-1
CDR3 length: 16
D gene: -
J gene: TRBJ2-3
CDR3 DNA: TGTGCCAGCAGCAAGGCTACTAGCGGGAGTGTCGGTACGCAGTATTTT
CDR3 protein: CASSKATSGSVGTQYF

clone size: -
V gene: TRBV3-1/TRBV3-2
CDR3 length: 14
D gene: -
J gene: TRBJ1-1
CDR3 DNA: TGTGCCAGCAGCCATGACGGAGAGAGCACTGAAGCTTTCTTT
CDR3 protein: CASSHDGESTEAFF